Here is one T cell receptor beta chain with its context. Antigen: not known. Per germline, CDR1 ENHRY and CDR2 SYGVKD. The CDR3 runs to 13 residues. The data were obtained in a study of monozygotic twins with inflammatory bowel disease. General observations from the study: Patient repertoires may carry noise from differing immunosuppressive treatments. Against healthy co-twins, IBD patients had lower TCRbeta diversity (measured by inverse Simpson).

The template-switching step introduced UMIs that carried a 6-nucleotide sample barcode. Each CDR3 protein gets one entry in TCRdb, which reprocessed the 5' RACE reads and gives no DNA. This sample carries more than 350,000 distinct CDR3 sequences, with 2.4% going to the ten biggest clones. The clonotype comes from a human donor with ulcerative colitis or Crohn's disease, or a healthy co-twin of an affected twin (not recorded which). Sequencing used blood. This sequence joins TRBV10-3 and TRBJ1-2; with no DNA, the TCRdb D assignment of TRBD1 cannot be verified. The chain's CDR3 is CAIRLGTNYGYTF.